The 24 T cell receptor beta chains below come from one sample, sequenced in a study of blood T cell repertoires in COVID-19. Clones were read by immunoSEQ multiplex PCR, and TCRdb kept only the in-frame ones, dropping some. Of roughly 220,000 clones listed, about 90% are singletons. The sequenced sample was PBMCs or T cells enriched from blood (not recorded which). The source is a woman between 45 and 65 years old with acute COVID-19.

This chain connects TRBV7-3 to TRBJ2-3; the D gene is possibly TRBD2 (5 bases). The CDR3 is made up of 17 amino acids. Trimming stripped 5 bases from V and 1 base from J, with 19 bases between. In germline, CDR1 is SGHTA, CDR2 FQGTGA. The CDR3 sequence: CASSPQYVARGTDTQYF. In DNA form, the CDR3 reads TGTGCCAGCAGCCCGCAATACGTTGCGCGGGGCACAGATACGCAGTATTTT.

The V gene is TRBV7-6, the J gene TRBJ2-7, with 9 nucleotides matching TRBD1. From germline, CDR1 is SGHVS and CDR2 FNYEAQ. There are 16 residues in the CDR3. The V segment lost 3 bases and the J segment 6 bases; nucleotides outside the gene matches: 12. Written as DNA, the CDR3 is TGTGCCAGCAGCTTTGAAACAGGGGGCTTTTTGGGCGAGCAGTACTTC. Residues: CASSFETGGFLGEQYF.

Written as DNA, the CDR3 is TGTGCCACCAGGACTAGCTCTCTCGATGAGCAGTTCTTC. This sequence encodes CATRTSSLDEQFF. V and J are TRBV24-1 and TRBJ2-1; 7 bases fit TRBD2. This CDR3 is 13 amino acids long. J lost 8 bases, V lost 7 bases, and 7 bases had no gene match. Germline CDR1 KGHDR, CDR2 SFDVKD.

Only one count was recorded for this clone. The chain joins TRBV9 to TRBJ2-5; D possibly corresponds to TRBD2 (6 bases). CDR1 SGDLS and CDR2 YYNGEE come from the germline V gene. The CDR3 covers 14 residues. With 0 bases removed from V and 4 bases from J, the gap between germline ends came to 10 bases. The CDR3 reads CASSVEGTLETQYF. CDR3 nucleotides: TGTGCCAGCAGCGTAGAGGGGACTCTAGAGACCCAGTACTTC.

V is TRBV28 and J is TRBJ2-1; D may be TRBD2 (5 bases). V gave up 3 bases and J gave up 8 bases, with 14 bases separating them. Germline V gives CDR1 MDHEN, CDR2 SYDVKM. There are 14 residues in the CDR3. The CDR3 sequence is CASSLPTRSYEQFF. The DNA for the CDR3 is TGTGCCAGCAGTTTGCCAACTAGATCCTATGAGCAGTTCTTC.

DNA for the CDR3: TGTGCCAGCAGCTTGGTAACAATCTCTGGAAACACCATATATTTT. Protein product: CASSLVTISGNTIYF. This sequence joins TRBV5-5 and TRBJ1-3, with D uncertain. Germline CDR1 reads SGHKS; CDR2 reads YYEKEE (reference sequence). Trimming stripped 0 bases from V and 0 bases from J, with 7 bases between. The CDR3 is 15 amino acids. The entire variable domain, with the rest obtained from reference TRBV5-5 and TRBJ1-3, is as follows: DAGVTQSPTHLIKTRGQQVTLRCSPISGHKSVSWYQQVLGQGPQFIFQYYEKEERGRGNFPDRFSARQFPNYSSELNVNALLLGDSALYLCASSLVTISGNTIYFGEGSWLTVV.

This rearrangement joins TRBV10-2 to TRBJ1-5; D remains unclear. The V end lost 0 bases, the J end lost 4 bases, and 7 bases lay between the germline ends. The CDR3 sequence is 14 residues long. Germline CDR1 WSHSY, CDR2 SAAADI. CDR3 coding DNA: TGCGCCAGCAGTGAGTCGACGGGGAATCAGCCCCAGCATTTT. This codes for CASSESTGNQPQHF.

This clone appeared a few times. The V and J genes are TRBV6-6 and TRBJ2-7; no firm D call. The CDR3 has 12 amino acids. The ends were cut back, 6 bases at V and 1 base at J, with 7 bases in the middle. Germline values: CDR1 MNHNY, CDR2 SVGAGI (reference sequence). The CDR3 is CASRGTSYEQYF. Here the CDR3 DNA reads TGTGCCAGCAGGGGCACTTCCTACGAGCAGTACTTC.

This chain links TRBV6-2 or TRBV6-3 with TRBJ2-1; 12 bases fit TRBD2. V dropped 5 bases and J dropped 1; count of bases not matched to a gene: 6. CDR1 is MNHEY, CDR2 SVGEGT, per germline. The CDR3 totals 17 residues. The CDR3 spells CASSETSGSNSYNEQFF. CDR3 DNA: TGTGCCAGCAGTGAGACTAGCGGGAGTAATTCCTACAATGAGCAGTTCTTC.

The chain links TRBV10-3 to TRBJ1-6; 7 positions agree with TRBD1. V was clipped by 6 bases and J by 8 bases; unmatched bases: 4. Germline V gene data show CDR1 as ENHRY and CDR2 as SYGVKD. This CDR3 spans 13 amino acids. For the CDR3, the DNA is TGTGCCATCAGGGGGACAGACGATTCACCCCTCCACTTT. Translating it yields CAIRGTDDSPLHF.

The CDR3 DNA follows: TGTGCCTCTCAGGGTTTCAACAATCAGCCCCAGCATTTT. Protein: CASQGFNNQPQHF. V usage is TRBV28 and J usage is TRBJ1-5; D is perhaps TRBD1 (5 bases). V lost 11 bases to trimming and J lost 3 bases, with 14 bases between them. CDR3 length: 13 residues. CDR1 and CDR2 (germline): MDHEN, SYDVKM.

The V gene is TRBV7-9, the J gene TRBJ1-1; 7 nucleotides match TRBD1. This CDR3 spans 14 amino acids. J gave up 9 bases and V 5 bases, and 12 bases lay outside the gene matches. Germline lookup yields CDR1 SEHNR and CDR2 FQNEAQ (reference sequence). The CDR3 here is CASSPGQVSSKAFF. In DNA, the CDR3 is TGTGCCAGCAGCCCTGGACAGGTTTCATCCAAAGCTTTCTTT.

The chain combines TRBV19 with TRBJ1-2, with 8 positions matching TRBD1. The J segment lost 6 bases and the V segment lost 5 bases, leaving 8 bases of the junction unmatched. The CDR3 spans 14 residues. The germline V gene has CDR1 LNHDA and CDR2 SQIVND (reference sequence). The CDR3 DNA sequence: TGTGCCAGTAGTGACCCCCAGGGGGCTAATGGCTACACCTTC. This translates into CASSDPQGANGYTF.

This sequence joins TRBV27 and TRBJ2-1; possibly TRBD2 for D (5 bases). V was trimmed by 5 bases and J by 14 bases, leaving 13 bases between them. Germline loops: CDR1 MNHEY, CDR2 SMNVEV (reference sequence). The CDR3 contains 11 residues. This CDR3 reads CASSPGITEFF. CDR3 DNA sequence: TGTGCCAGCAGTCCCGGGATCACAGAGTTCTTC.

This chain uses TRBV6-5 with TRBJ2-7; 14 nucleotides match TRBD2. V trimming: 7 bases; J trimming: 7 bases; junction bases outside the gene matches: 6. Per the germline V gene, CDR1 is MNHEY and CDR2 is SVGAGI. The CDR3 spans 14 residues. The CDR3 reads CASTRLAGGQEQYF. Here the CDR3 DNA reads TGTGCCAGCACGCGACTAGCGGGAGGGCAGGAGCAGTACTTC.

Remarks on this clone: This same CDR3 is encoded by further DNA sequences in the sample. The chain joins TRBV5-1 to TRBJ2-3; TRBD1 might be the D (5 bases). Per the germline V gene, CDR1 is SGHRS and CDR2 is YFSETQ. The CDR3 length is 14 residues. With 2 bases removed from V and 2 bases from J, the gap between germline ends came to 9 bases. The CDR3 DNA reads as TGCGCCAGCAGCTTCCAGGGTTCCACAGATACGCAGTATTTT. It encodes CASSFQGSTDTQYF.

The rearrangement uses TRBV7-3 and TRBJ2-1; 14 bases are a match to TRBD2. This CDR3 spans 15 amino acids. The V gene end was trimmed by 4 bases and the J gene end by 8 bases; junction bases not matched to a gene: 4. Germline lookup yields CDR1 SGHTA and CDR2 FQGTGA. CDR3 bases: TGTGCCAGCAGCTGGGGACTAGCGGGAGTCCATGAGCAGTTCTTC. Encoded protein: CASSWGLAGVHEQFF.

The chain joins TRBV27 to TRBJ2-5; 10 nucleotides match TRBD1. Germline CDR1 MNHEY, CDR2 SMNVEV (reference sequence). The V segment lost 4 bases and the J segment 2 bases; nucleotides outside the gene matches: 7. This CDR3 is built from 16 residues. CDR3 sequence: CASSSAGTGVQETQYF. CDR3 bases: TGTGCCAGCAGTTCAGCCGGGACAGGGGTACAAGAGACCCAGTACTTC.

The chain couples TRBV28 to TRBJ1-2; 8 nucleotides match TRBD1. Looked up from germline, CDR1 is MDHEN and CDR2 is SYDVKM. The trim removed 5 bases at V and 2 bases at J, leaving 4 bases unmatched. This CDR3 has 14 residues. The CDR3, as DNA: TGTGCCAGCAGTCCCGGACAGGGAAACTATGGCTACACCTTC. As protein: CASSPGQGNYGYTF.

The CDR3: CASSTRTSGRAGNEQFF. Written as DNA, the CDR3 is TGTGCCAGCAGCACCAGGACTAGCGGGAGGGCCGGTAATGAGCAGTTCTTC. The chain joins TRBV7-3 to TRBJ2-1; 15 nucleotides match TRBD2. The CDR3 loop spans 17 amino acids. Germline V gene lookup returns CDR1 SGHTA and CDR2 FQGTGA. V dropped 5 bases and J dropped 7; count of bases not matched to a gene: 9.

V and J are TRBV27 and TRBJ1-6, with D hard to call. Deletions cut 4 bases from V and 10 bases from J, with 20 bases between. This CDR3 has 16 residues. Germline V lookup: CDR1 MNHEY, CDR2 SMNVEV (reference sequence). Here the CDR3 reads CASSSLQGRVGSPLHF. The CDR3, as DNA: TGTGCCAGCAGTTCCCTCCAAGGGAGGGTTGGATCACCCCTCCACTTT.

There are a few counts of this clone. The rearrangement uses TRBV5-1 and TRBJ2-5, with 8 bases fitting TRBD2. The junction had 9 bases not matched to a gene; V was cut back by 4 bases and J by 1 base. CDR1 and CDR2 (germline): SGHRS, YFSETQ. The CDR3 contains 16 residues. This CDR3 reads CASSQGLGGGQETQYF. CDR3 bases: TGCGCCAGCAGCCAGGGACTAGGGGGGGGCCAAGAGACCCAGTACTTC.

This clone was seen a few times. In the same sample, other DNA sequences code for this CDR3. The CDR3 sequence: CSAPGGYTF. In nucleotides, the CDR3 is TGCAGTGCCCCGGGTGGCTACACCTTC. The rearrangement links TRBV20-1 to TRBJ1-2; D not resolved. V lost 6 bases and J 7 bases, leaving 6 bases between the germline ends. The CDR3 spans 9 residues. Germline V gene sequence: CDR1 DFQATT, CDR2 SNEGSKA (reference sequence).

The rearrangement links TRBV28 to TRBJ1-5; 7 nucleotides match TRBD1. From germline, CDR1 is MDHEN and CDR2 SYDVKM. V was pared by 7 bases and J by 0 bases, with 6 bases of the junction left unmatched. The CDR3 has 15 residues. The CDR3: CASIRTGYSNQPQHF. DNA of the CDR3: TGTGCCAGCATTAGGACAGGCTATAGCAATCAGCCCCAGCATTTT. Variable domain in full (rest from reference TRBV28 and TRBJ1-5): DVKVTQSSRYLVKRTGEKVFLECVQDMDHENMFWYRQDPGLGLRLIYFSYDVKMKEKGDIPEGYSVSREKKERFSLILESASTNQTSMYLCASIRTGYSNQPQHFGDGTRLSIL.